This T cell receptor beta chain was profiled in a study of T-cell reconstitution after alpha-beta-depleted transplantation in children. This clonotype was counted between two and nine times. Using unique molecular identifiers, the investigators prepared the TCRbeta library. Using its own MiXCR run on the PCR reads, TCRdb lists one record per CDR3 protein. The sample carries some 500,000 distinct CDR3 sequences, 18% recorded once. Germline values: CDR1 SGHKS, CDR2 YYEKEE (reference sequence). V lost 7 bases, J lost 3 bases, and 20 bases lay in between. This CDR3 is built from 15 residues. The chain is built from TRBV5-5 and TRBJ2-7; D uncertain. The specimen comprised PBMCs from the stem cell graft donor, sampled from the stem cell graft. The clonotype originates from a human donor who donated a stem cell graft to a child with acute lymphoblastic leukemia. This chain's CDR3 is CASARSPGSDYEQYF. In DNA form, the CDR3 reads TGTGCCAGCGCCCGCTCTCCCGGCAGCGACTACGAGCAGTACTTC.